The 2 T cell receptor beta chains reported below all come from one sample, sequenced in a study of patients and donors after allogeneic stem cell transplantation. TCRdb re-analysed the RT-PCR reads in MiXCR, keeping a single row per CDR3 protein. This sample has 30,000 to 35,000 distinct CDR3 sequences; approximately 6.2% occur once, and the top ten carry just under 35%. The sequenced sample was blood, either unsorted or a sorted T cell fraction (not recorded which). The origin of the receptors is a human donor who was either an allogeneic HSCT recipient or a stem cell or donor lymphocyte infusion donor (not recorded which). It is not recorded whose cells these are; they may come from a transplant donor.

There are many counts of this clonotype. As DNA, the CDR3 is TGTGCCAGCAGTTTGTACCAGGCCGGTGAAAAACTGTTTTTT. Its translation: CASSLYQAGEKLFF. V gene TRBV28 combines with J gene TRBJ1-4; no reliable D call. V shed 3 bases and J shed 7 bases, with 12 bases lying between them. The CDR3 is 14 amino acids. Germline CDR1 reads MDHEN; CDR2 reads SYDVKM.

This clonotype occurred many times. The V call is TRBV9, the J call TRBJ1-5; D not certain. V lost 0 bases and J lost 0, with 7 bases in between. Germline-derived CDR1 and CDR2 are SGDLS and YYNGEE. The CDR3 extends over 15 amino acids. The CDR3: CASSVGRHSNQPQHF. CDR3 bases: TGTGCCAGCAGCGTAGGTCGGCATAGCAATCAGCCCCAGCATTTT.